Below, one T cell receptor beta chain is given with its context. Its specificity is unknown. At one boundary the junction diverges from the germline segment, which might be a read error. There are 14 residues in the CDR3. Only in-frame clones appear in the TCRdb table, and some are missing; sequencing was by immunoSEQ multiplex PCR. The sample has about 1,200 clones; over 85% are singletons. The record originates from a study of T cells in lung cancer brain metastases. In the study overall: No interval therapy was given to nine tenths of the roughly 20 patients. Study outcomes and limitations: Most clones were lesion-specific, with limited overlap between paired lesions (Morisita 0.23). Unique productive clones were significantly fewer in brain metastases: median 1540 versus 4551.

No patient had a history of multiple malignancies, as such patients were excluded. The clonotype was recovered from a man in his 70s with non-small cell lung cancer that had spread to the brain. Sequenced: tumor tissue from a brain metastasis. The rearrangement uses TRBV5-3 and TRBJ1-1, with 7 bases identical to TRBD1. TRBV5-3 is an open reading frame whose function is uncertain. The CDR3 sequence is CASSLDRAVTEAFF. DNA for the CDR3: TGTGCCAGCAGCTTAGACAGGGCAGTCACTGAAGCTTTCTTT.